The 9 T cell receptor beta chains listed next were all sequenced from one sample in a study of technical replicates of blood from a handful of donors. The method was immunoSEQ multiplex PCR; TCRdb's version includes in-frame clones alone and lacks a portion of them. The table includes around 67,000 clones, approximately 84% detected once. Sequencing input: PBMCs. All receptors derive from a human donor in good health. Some clones in this sample may be carry-over from other donors' samples.

The V and J genes are TRBV4-3 and TRBJ2-7; TRBD2 is a possible D gene (6 bases). The CDR3 consists of 16 residues. The V end lost 0 bases, the J end lost 2 bases, and 14 bases lay between the germline ends. Germline V gene lookup returns CDR1 LGHNA and CDR2 YSLEER. The CDR3 nucleotides are TGCGCCAGCAGCCAAGATCTTGCGGGGCTCCCCTACGAGCAGTACTTC. Translated: CASSQDLAGLPYEQYF.

The rearrangement joins TRBV4-1 to TRBJ2-2; 10 bases map to TRBD2. Trimming took 0 bases from V and 4 from J; bases not matched to a gene: 5. The CDR3 is made up of 17 amino acids. Germline V gene sequence: CDR1 MGHRA, CDR2 YSYEKL. The chain's CDR3 is CASSQEPAGGPTGELFF. In DNA form, the CDR3 reads TGCGCCAGCAGCCAAGAGCCAGCGGGGGGGCCCACCGGGGAGCTGTTTTTT.

This chain joins TRBV6-1 and TRBJ1-1; D gene unclear. The CDR3 is 13 amino acids. With 8 bases removed from V and 8 bases from J, the gap between germline ends came to 18 bases. Germline lookup yields CDR1 MNHNS and CDR2 SASEGT. In nucleotides, the CDR3 is TGTGCCAGCCTTATAAAAGCGAGTCGAGAAGCTTTCTTT. Encoded protein: CASLIKASREAFF.

The rearrangement joins TRBV5-1 to TRBJ2-3; 7 nucleotides line up with TRBD2. In germline, CDR1 is SGHRS, CDR2 YFSETQ. This CDR3 comprises 13 residues. Trimming at V came to 3 bases and at J to 3 bases, leaving 1 base not matched to a gene. CDR3 sequence reads: CASSSGGTDTQYF. CDR3 in DNA: TGCGCCAGCAGCTCCGGGGGGACAGATACGCAGTATTTT.

The chain carries TRBV30 and TRBJ2-7; D might be TRBD2 (6 bases). The CDR3 has 16 residues. V was trimmed by 0 bases and J by 7 bases, leaving 22 bases between them. Per the germline V gene, CDR1 is GTSNPN and CDR2 is SVGIG (reference sequence). This CDR3 is CAWSVRSVLMAGEQYF. CDR3 bases: TGTGCCTGGAGTGTACGGTCGGTCCTTATGGCGGGGGAGCAGTACTTC.

Concerning this clone itself: Within the sample, other DNA sequences also encode this same CDR3. The chain carries TRBV15 and TRBJ2-7, with a tentative D call TRBD1 (6 bases). The CDR3 length is 14 residues. Trimming cost V 1 base and J 7 bases, with 14 bases left between them. Germline CDR1 reads LNHNV; CDR2 reads YYDKDF (reference sequence). The DNA of the CDR3 is TGTGCCACCAGCAGAGTCGACAGGAAGGAAGAGCAGTACTTC. Residues: CATSRVDRKEEQYF.

V usage is TRBV11-2 and J usage is TRBJ2-7, with 8 bases identical to TRBD2. Trimming took 2 bases from V and 1 from J; bases not matched to a gene: 4. The germline V gene encodes CDR1 SGHAT and CDR2 FQNNGV. The CDR3 loop spans 15 amino acids. CDR3 in DNA: TGTGCCAGCAGCTTATTACTAGCGGAGTCCTACGAGCAGTACTTC. This encodes CASSLLLAESYEQYF.

This chain connects TRBV9 to TRBJ2-5; 11 positions agree with TRBD2. The CDR3 has 17 amino acids. V shed 0 bases and J 4 bases; nucleotides not matched to a gene: 8. Germline CDR1 SGDLS, CDR2 YYNGEE. The CDR3 DNA reads TGTGCCAGCAGCGTAGGTTCTAGCGGGAGGCGGGTAGAGACCCAGTACTTC. Its translation: CASSVGSSGRRVETQYF.

This chain links TRBV5-7 with TRBJ1-1, with D maybe TRBD1 (5 bases). TRBV5-7 is classed as an ORF, of uncertain function. V lost 2 bases to trimming and J lost 3 bases, with 20 bases between them. The CDR3 is 17 amino acids. The CDR3 nucleotides read TGTGCCAGCAGCTTATATTTGGGGGGTCTTGTGGACACTGAAGCTTTCTTT. This translates into CASSLYLGGLVDTEAFF.